Listed here is a single TCR beta chain. There are 19 residues in the CDR3. V gave up 1 base and J gave up 2 bases; unmatched junction bases: 8. Germline assignment: CDR1 MNHNS and CDR2 SASEGT. The treatment denotes: oral pan-JAK inhibitor, 5-10 mg twice daily. The entry originates in a study of CD8+ T cells in alopecia areata. Extraction of RNA preceded its reverse transcription into cDNA, which served as the sequencing template. Libraries were prepared by immunoSEQ multiplex PCR; TCRdb keeps only in-frame clonotypes and omits some of them. The table has over 200,000 clones, 50% to 75% seen once. This receptor was obtained from a human donor with alopecia areata. The rearrangement uses TRBV6-1 and TRBJ2-6; 10 bases align to TRBD2. This specimen was CD4+ T cells sorted from blood, taken at week 4, from a patient treated with tofacitinib. As DNA, the CDR3 is TGTGCCAGCAGTGAAGGTCTAGCGGGGGTTGCTGCTGGGGCCAACGTCCTGACTTTC. This encodes CASSEGLAGVAAGANVLTF.